Sequencing of this T cell receptor (beta chain) was carried out in a study of T-cell reconstitution after alpha-beta-depleted transplantation in children. Unique molecular identifiers were incorporated during preparation of the TCRbeta library. TCRdb itself ran the PCR reads through MiXCR, one entry per CDR3 protein. The table includes some 220,000 distinct CDR3 sequences, about a tenth detected once. Trimming cost V 2 bases and J 6 bases; bases outside gene matches: 8. This CDR3 comprises 16 residues. Germline CDR1 reads MNHEY; CDR2 reads SVGAGI. The specimen comprised PBMCs from the stem cell graft donor, sampled from the stem cell graft. The chain has TRBV6-5 and TRBJ2-7; 12 nucleotides line up with TRBD2. The TCR comes from a human donor who donated a stem cell graft to a child with acute lymphoblastic leukemia. Here the CDR3 reads CASSYSLAGGDGEQYF. The CDR3 nucleotides read TGTGCCAGCAGTTACAGCCTAGCGGGGGGGGACGGCGAGCAGTACTTC.